One and the same sample provided the 9 T cell receptor beta chains below, sequenced in a study of T-cell memory formation after mild COVID-19. TCRdb re-derived calls from the 5' RACE reads in MiXCR, one entry per CDR3 protein. The sample carries some 410,000 distinct CDR3 sequences, more than 20% recorded once. Sequencing input: PBMCs or a T cell subset sorted from them (not recorded which). The receptors originated from an adult woman who had mild COVID-19 (a few samples of this study predate the infection). Cell type and time point are not known.

There are a few counts of this clonotype. The chain has TRBV12-3 or TRBV12-4 and TRBJ2-3; TRBD2 aligns across 10 bases. CDR3 length equals 17 residues. J gave up 1 base and V 6 bases, and 10 bases lay outside the gene matches. The chain's CDR3 is CASSPTASGGGTDTQYF. CDR3 bases: TGTGCCAGCAGCCCAACCGCTAGCGGGGGTGGCACAGATACGCAGTATTTT.

This clonotype came up a few times. This sequence joins TRBV29-1 and TRBJ2-3; D is possibly TRBD1 (6 bases). Germline loops: CDR1 SQVTM, CDR2 ANQGSEA. CDR3 size: 14 residues. With 4 bases removed from V and 1 base from J, the gap between germline ends came to 12 bases. CDR3 in amino acids: CSVARQAGTDTQYF. CDR3 nucleotide sequence: TGCAGCGTTGCCCGACAGGCCGGCACAGATACGCAGTATTTT.

V gene TRBV7-9 combines with J gene TRBJ2-3; D not certain. This CDR3 has 17 amino acids. The germline gives CDR1 SEHNR, CDR2 FQNEAQ (reference sequence). Trimming pared 4 bases from V and 0 bases from J, leaving 17 bases between. CDR3 sequence reads: CASSSSTVFASTDTQYF. In DNA form, the CDR3 reads TGTGCCAGCAGCTCTTCCACCGTATTTGCTAGCACAGATACGCAGTATTTT. The variable domain in full, with the rest retrieved from reference TRBV7-9 and TRBJ2-3, is DTGVSQNPRHKITKRGQNVTFRCDPISEHNRLYWYRQTLGQGPEFLTYFQNEAQLEKSRLLSDRFSAERPKGSFSTLEIQRTEQGDSAMYLCASSSSTVFASTDTQYFGPGTRLTVL.

This rearrangement joins TRBV11-2 to TRBJ1-2; 8 bases map to TRBD1. J lost 5 bases, V lost 1 base, and 6 bases had no gene match. Germline CDR1 is SGHAT and CDR2 is FQNNGV. This CDR3 is 15 amino acids long. CDR3 bases: TGTGCCAGCAGCTTAGGAGCAGGGGGCCGGTATGGCTACACCTTC. Its translation: CASSLGAGGRYGYTF. Variable domain in full (rest from reference TRBV11-2 and TRBJ1-2): EAGVAQSPRYKIIEKRQSVAFWCNPISGHATLYWYQQILGQGPKLLIQFQNNGVVDDSQLPKDRFSAERLKGVDSTLKIQPAKLEDSAVYLCASSLGAGGRYGYTFGSGTRLTVV.

The chain combines TRBV29-1 with TRBJ2-7; 7 positions agree with TRBD1. The CDR3 is made up of 14 amino acids. Trimming at V came to 0 bases and at J to 7 bases, leaving 9 bases not matched to a gene. Germline lookup yields CDR1 SQVTM and CDR2 ANQGSEA. CDR3 amino acids: CSVEDTSGGGEQYF. The CDR3 nucleotides read TGCAGCGTTGAAGATACGTCAGGGGGTGGTGAGCAGTACTTC.

This chain connects TRBV3-1 to TRBJ2-7, with D possibly TRBD2 on 6 matching bases. The CDR3 contains 15 residues. V lost 5 bases to trimming and J lost 2 bases, with 16 bases between them. Germline V gene lookup returns CDR1 LGHDT and CDR2 YNNKEL (reference sequence). CDR3 loop: CASSDLSGDTYEQYF. The CDR3 DNA reads as TGTGCCAGCAGCGACCTTAGCGGAGATACCTACGAGCAGTACTTC.

The V call is TRBV23-1, the J call TRBJ2-1, with a tentative D call TRBD1 (5 bases). TRBV23-1 carries the ORF label, with uncertain function. There are 14 residues in the CDR3. V lost 5 bases, J lost 4 bases, and 12 bases lay in between. As DNA, the CDR3 is TGCGCCAGCAGTACCGAGGACACATACAATGAGCAGTTCTTC. Translated, it gives CASSTEDTYNEQFF.

This clonotype was recorded once. This sequence joins TRBV6-5 and TRBJ1-2; 9 bases fit TRBD1. The CDR3 is 13 amino acids. CDR1 is MNHEY, CDR2 SVGAGI, per germline. Unmatched junction bases numbered 6, after V lost 6 bases and J lost 7 bases. This chain's CDR3 is CASRRTGGSGYTF. CDR3 DNA: TGTGCCAGCAGACGAACAGGGGGCTCTGGCTACACCTTC.

This clonotype appeared a few times. DNA for the CDR3: TGTGCCAGCAGTTACTCGTCAAGGGGTAGCTATGGCTACACCTTC. It specifies CASSYSSRGSYGYTF. The genes are TRBV6-5 and TRBJ1-2; D is perhaps TRBD1 (5 bases). CDR1 is MNHEY, CDR2 SVGAGI, per germline. Trimming removed 0 bases from V and 4 bases from J, with 12 bases in between. The CDR3 totals 15 residues.